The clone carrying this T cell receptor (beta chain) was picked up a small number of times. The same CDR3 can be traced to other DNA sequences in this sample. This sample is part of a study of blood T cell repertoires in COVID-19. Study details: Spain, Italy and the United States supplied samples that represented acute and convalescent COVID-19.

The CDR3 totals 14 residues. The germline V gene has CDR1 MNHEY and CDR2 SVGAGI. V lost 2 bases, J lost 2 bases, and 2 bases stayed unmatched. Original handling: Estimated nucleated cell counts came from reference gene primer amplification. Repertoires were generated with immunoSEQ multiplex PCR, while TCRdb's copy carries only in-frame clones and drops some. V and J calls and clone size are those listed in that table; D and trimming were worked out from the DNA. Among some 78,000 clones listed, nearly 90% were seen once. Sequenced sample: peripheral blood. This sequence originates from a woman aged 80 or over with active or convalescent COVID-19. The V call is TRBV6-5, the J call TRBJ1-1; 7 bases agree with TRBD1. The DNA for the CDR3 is TGTGCCAGCAGTTACGGAGGGGGCAACACTGAAGCTTTCTTT. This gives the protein CASSYGGGNTEAFF.